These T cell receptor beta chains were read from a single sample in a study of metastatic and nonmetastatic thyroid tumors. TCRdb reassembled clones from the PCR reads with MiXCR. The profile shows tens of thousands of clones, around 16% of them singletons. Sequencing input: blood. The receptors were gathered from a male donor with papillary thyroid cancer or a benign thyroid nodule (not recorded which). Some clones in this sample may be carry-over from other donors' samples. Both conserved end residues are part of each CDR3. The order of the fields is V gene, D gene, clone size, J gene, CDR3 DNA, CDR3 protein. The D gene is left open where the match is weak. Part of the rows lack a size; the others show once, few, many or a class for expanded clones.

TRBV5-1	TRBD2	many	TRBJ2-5	TGCGCCAGCAGCTTGGGGACTAGCGGGATGGAGACCCAGTACTTC	CASSLGTSGMETQYF
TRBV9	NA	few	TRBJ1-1	TGTGCCAGCAGCCCCCAAACAGGGAGCACTAAAGCTTTCTTT	CASSPQTGSTKAFF
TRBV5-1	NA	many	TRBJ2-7	TGCGCCAGCAGCTTGGGGGCAGGGAGCTACGAGCAGTACTTC	CASSLGAGSYEQYF
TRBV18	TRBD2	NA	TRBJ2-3	TGTGCCAGCTCAGCGACTAGCGGGAGCACAGATACGCAGTATTTT	CASSATSGSTDTQYF
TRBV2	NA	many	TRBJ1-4	TGTGCCAGCAATGTCCTAAGTGGGGAAAAACTGTTTTTT	CASNVLSGEKLFF
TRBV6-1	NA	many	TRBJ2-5	TGTGCCAGCAGAAAGACAGCCCAAGAGACCCAGTACTTC	CASRKTAQETQYF
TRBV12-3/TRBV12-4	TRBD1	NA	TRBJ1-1	TGTGCCAGCAGGGACAGGGGTGCCTTTGAATCTTTCTTT	CASRDRGAFESFF
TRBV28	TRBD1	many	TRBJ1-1	TGTGCCAGCAGTTCGACAGGGGGCGTGAGCGGGCACGCTTTCTTT	CASSSTGGVSGHAFF
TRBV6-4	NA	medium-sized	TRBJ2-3	TGTGCCAGCTCCCCAAGGGAGGGGGCCACAGATACGCAGTATTTT	CASSPREGATDTQYF
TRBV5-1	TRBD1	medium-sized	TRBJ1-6	TGCGCCAGCAGCTTGGTAGGGGACAGTACTTCACCCCTCCACTTT	CASSLVGDSTSPLHF
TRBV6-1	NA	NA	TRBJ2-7	TGTGCCAGCGCTCGGACAAAAGGTTACGAGCAGTACTTC	CASARTKGYEQYF
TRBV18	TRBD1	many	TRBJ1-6	TGTGCCAGCTCACGATCAGGGGGTACTTCACCCCTCCACTTT	CASSRSGGTSPLHF
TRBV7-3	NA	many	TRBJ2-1	TGTGCCAGCAGCTTAACGTCTGGAGGCACTCCTACCGAGCAGTTCTTC	CASSLTSGGTPTEQFF
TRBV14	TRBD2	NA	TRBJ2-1	TGTGCCAGCAGCCAAGGTGATGGGACTAGCGTCAATGAGGAGTTCTTC	CASSQGDGTSVNEEFF
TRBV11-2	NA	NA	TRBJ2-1	TGTGCCAGCAGCTTAGATCTAGAATCCAATGAGCAGTTCTTC	CASSLDLESNEQFF
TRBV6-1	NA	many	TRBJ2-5	TGTGCCAGCAGTGAACGCGAGCGGACACTTCAAGAGACCCAGTACTTC	CASSERERTLQETQYF
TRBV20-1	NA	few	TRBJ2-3	TGCAGTGCTAAGATCCCTAGCACAGATACGCAGTATTTT	CSAKIPSTDTQYF
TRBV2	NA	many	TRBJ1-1	TGTGCCAGCCTACAGGTCACTGAAGCTTTCTTT	CASLQVTEAFF
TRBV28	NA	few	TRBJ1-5	TGTGCCAGCAGTGCCGGGTCAGGTCTTCGGCAGCCCCAGCATTTT	CASSAGSGLRQPQHF
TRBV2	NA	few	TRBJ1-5	TGTGCCAGCAGTGAATTAGGACAGACCAATCAGCCCCAGCATTTT	CASSELGQTNQPQHF
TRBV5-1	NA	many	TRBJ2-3	TGCGCCAGCAGCGGAACAGGGATTGACACAGATACGCAGTATTTT	CASSGTGIDTDTQYF
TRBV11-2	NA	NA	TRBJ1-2	TGTGCCAGCAGCTTAGGGGCGGCGTCTGGCTACACCTTC	CASSLGAASGYTF
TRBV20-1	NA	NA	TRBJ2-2	TGCAGTGCTGCCGGACTAACCGGGGAGCTGTTTTTT	CSAAGLTGELFF
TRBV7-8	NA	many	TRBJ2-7	TGTGCCAGCAGCTTGGCCCCAGGGAGGTCCTACGAGCAGTACTTC	CASSLAPGRSYEQYF
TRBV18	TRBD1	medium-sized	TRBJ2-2	TGTGCCAGCTCACCCCGACAGGGGCCCACCGGGGAGCTGTTTTTT	CASSPRQGPTGELFF
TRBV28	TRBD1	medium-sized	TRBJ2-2	TGTGCCAGCAGTTTGGGACAGCACTACACCGGGGAGCTGTTTTTT	CASSLGQHYTGELFF
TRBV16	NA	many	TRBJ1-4	TGTGCCAGCAGCATAAGGGCCGAAAAACTGTTTTTT	CASSIRAEKLFF
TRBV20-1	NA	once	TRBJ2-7	TGCAGTTCTCCCGGGACACAAAGGTTCGAGCAGTACTTC	CSSPGTQRFEQYF
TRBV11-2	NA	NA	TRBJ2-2	TGTGCCAGTGGCATATTAAACACCGGGGAGCTGTTTTTT	CASGILNTGELFF